This paragraph reports one TCR beta chain. Its specificity is unknown. The data are from a study of immune evolution from preneoplasia to lung adenocarcinoma. The study's findings and limits: Normal lung had highest clonality; later lesions appeared denser, more diverse.

Germline V gene sequence: CDR1 MDHEN, CDR2 SYDVKM. The CDR3 contains 15 residues. Deletions cut 5 bases from V and 4 bases from J, with 15 bases between. Produced via immunoSEQ multiplex PCR; TCRdb's table is partial and in-frame only. Of more than 10,000 clones in the sample, about 85% are singletons; the top ten hold approximately 3.9%. The sample consisted of FFPE tissue from an adenomatous hyperplasia lung lesion. Documented subset: atypical adenomatous hyperplasia (AAH), lung preneoplasia. The TCR sequence derives from a person between 50 and 69 years old with lung adenocarcinoma. This sequence joins TRBV28 and TRBJ1-5, with D possibly being TRBD1 (5 bases). As DNA, the CDR3 is TGTGCCAGCAGTGATGGGACGTTGCCTAATCAGCCCCAGCATTTT. This gives the protein CASSDGTLPNQPQHF.